The subject of this entry is one TCR beta chain. Germline loops: CDR1 SGHDN, CDR2 FVKESK. V lost 4 bases and J lost 0, with 6 bases in between. This CDR3 spans 13 amino acids. Using immunoSEQ multiplex PCR, the repertoire was profiled, and TCRdb retains in-frame clones only, with some absent. The data show 65,000 to 80,000 clones, 70% to 90% seen once. The data belong to a study of control samples from healthy donors and cancer patients. This TCR was sampled from a woman aged 55-70 years with head and neck cancer. The sequencing input was PBMCs. The genes are TRBV14 and TRBJ1-1; D is ambiguous. CDR3 in amino acids: CASSPTLNTEAFF. The CDR3 DNA sequence: TGTGCCAGCAGCCCCACGCTGAACACTGAAGCTTTCTTT.